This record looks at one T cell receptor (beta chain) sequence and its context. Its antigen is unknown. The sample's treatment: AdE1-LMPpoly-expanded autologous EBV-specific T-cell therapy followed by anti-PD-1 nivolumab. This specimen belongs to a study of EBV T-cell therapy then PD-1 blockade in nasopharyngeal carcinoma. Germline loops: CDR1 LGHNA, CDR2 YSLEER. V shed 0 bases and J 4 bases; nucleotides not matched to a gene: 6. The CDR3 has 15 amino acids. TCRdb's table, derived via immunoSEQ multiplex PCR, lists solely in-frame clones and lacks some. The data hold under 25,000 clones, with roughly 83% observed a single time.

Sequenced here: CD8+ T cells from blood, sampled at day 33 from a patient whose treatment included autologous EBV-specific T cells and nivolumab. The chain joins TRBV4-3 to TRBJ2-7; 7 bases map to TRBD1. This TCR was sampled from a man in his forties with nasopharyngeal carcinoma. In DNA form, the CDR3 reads TGCGCCAGCAGCCAAGAGGAAGGGGGCGCGTACGAGCAGTACTTC. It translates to CASSQEEGGAYEQYF.